The rows below give T cell receptor beta chains drawn from one sample of a study of cytomegalovirus exposure and HLA in healthy donors. Sequenced by immunoSEQ multiplex PCR; TCRdb stores in-frame clones only, minus some. Of under 200,000 clones detected, roughly three quarters appear once; the ten largest clones hold 7%. Sample: PBMCs. The receptor source for this set is a middle-aged woman in good health and CMV-seropositive. Both conserved end residues are part of each CDR3.

V	J	CDR3
TRBV19	TRBJ2-7	CASSKIRGLEQYF
TRBV5-4	TRBJ2-6	CASSFQGAGANGLTF
TRBV2	TRBJ1-2	CASSENPTANYGYTF
TRBV28	TRBJ2-5	CASSLALAGPVTQYF
TRBV28	TRBJ1-2	CASGTGPGYGYTF
TRBV19	TRBJ2-4	CASSIIGAGGQNSQYF
TRBV4-2	TRBJ2-1	CASSSGDGRGGARMSHEQFF
TRBV6-5	TRBJ1-3	CASRTAGGNTIYF
TRBV4-2	TRBJ1-5	CASTEQGGGNQPQHF
TRBV7-2	TRBJ1-2	CASSLGTGNYGYTF
TRBV5-5	TRBJ1-1	CASSLSVQGRTEAFF
TRBV19	TRBJ2-6	CASSESSSGANVLTF
TRBV4-2	TRBJ1-1	CASSQELNPMNTEAFF
TRBV5-1	TRBJ2-7	CASSLGAGLSQYF
TRBV7-2	TRBJ2-7	CASSLVSRGGNGEQYF
TRBV7-6	TRBJ1-6	CASSLESRRGTNNSPLHF
TRBV11-2	TRBJ2-2	CASSISGGAGELFF
TRBV5-1	TRBJ2-3	CASSALGARGTDTQYF
TRBV14	TRBJ2-1	CASSQTAGGGNEQFF
TRBV25-1	TRBJ2-3	CASSGVEGPSTDTQYF
TRBV5-4	TRBJ2-7	CASSPAGKLAYEQYF
TRBV18	TRBJ1-4	CASSPNSGATNEKLFF
TRBV6-1	TRBJ2-7	CASRRVAEGSEQYF
TRBV9	-	CASSAGLAYEQYF
TRBV29-1	TRBJ1-1	CSATGLNTEAFF
TRBV5-1	TRBJ2-7	CASSLGDRAYEQYF
TRBV15	TRBJ1-5	CATSRLLDRFYSNQPQHF
TRBV29-1	TRBJ2-3	CSVGSQGWGTDTQYF
TRBV7-9	TRBJ1-1	CASSYAGGRTEAFF